A single sample gave rise to the 11 T cell receptor beta chains below, sequenced in a study of cytomegalovirus exposure and HLA in healthy donors. Both 60 Vbeta primers and 13 Jbeta primers went into the PCR. Sequencing used immunoSEQ multiplex PCR; TCRdb keeps in-frame clones, though not all of them. The repertoire holds around 200,000 clones, with roughly 80% as singletons. Sequenced input: PBMCs. These receptors all stem from a girl aged 5-17 years in good health and CMV-seronegative.

The gene calls are TRBV5-4 and TRBJ2-3; 13 bases are shared with TRBD2. With 5 bases clipped from V and 2 bases from J, the junction kept 8 bases outside the gene matches. In germline, CDR1 is SGHNT, CDR2 YYREEE (reference sequence). The CDR3 loop spans 17 amino acids. CDR3 DNA sequence: TGTGCCAGCAGTCGGCGACTAGCGGGGGGTATCACAGATACGCAGTATTTT. Encoded protein: CASSRRLAGGITDTQYF.

The gene calls are TRBV4-3 and TRBJ2-7, with D unresolved. V shed 1 base and J shed 3 bases, with 7 bases lying between them. CDR3 length equals 13 residues. Germline V gene lookup returns CDR1 LGHNA and CDR2 YSLEER. CDR3 in DNA: TGCGCCAGCAGCCAAGTTTTCGGCTACGAGCAGTACTTC. Amino acid sequence: CASSQVFGYEQYF.

The rearrangement links TRBV7-9 to TRBJ2-3; no reliable D call. The CDR3 totals 18 residues. From germline, CDR1 is SEHNR and CDR2 FQNEAQ (reference sequence). V lost 2 bases and J lost 2, with 20 bases in between. For the CDR3, the DNA is TGTGCCAGCAGCTTACGCGCAGCGACTCATTACAACACAGATACGCAGTATTTT. Translation: CASSLRAATHYNTDTQYF. Full variable domain (remainder filled in from reference TRBV7-9 and TRBJ2-3): DTGVSQNPRHKITKRGQNVTFRCDPISEHNRLYWYRQTLGQGPEFLTYFQNEAQLEKSRLLSDRFSAERPKGSFSTLEIQRTEQGDSAMYLCASSLRAATHYNTDTQYFGPGTRLTVL.

The V call is TRBV11-2, the J call TRBJ2-1, with a weak D call TRBD2 (5 bases). The CDR3 is made up of 14 amino acids. Deletions cut 4 bases from V and 4 bases from J, with 11 bases between. Germline loops: CDR1 SGHAT, CDR2 FQNNGV. The CDR3 DNA sequence: TGTGCCAGCAGCTCCCTGGACTCTTACAATGAGCAGTTCTTC. Translating gives CASSSLDSYNEQFF.

The chain joins TRBV30 to TRBJ2-6; D might be TRBD1 (6 bases). This CDR3 region has 20 residues. V was shortened by 1 base and J by 0 bases, with 22 bases between the two germline ends. Germline values: CDR1 GTSNPN, CDR2 SVGIG (reference sequence). The CDR3 DNA reads TGTGCCTGGAGTGGTGGACAGAGAGAGCGTGTCGACTCTGGGGCCAACGTCCTGACTTTC. This translates into CAWSGGQRERVDSGANVLTF.

The chain links TRBV7-2 to TRBJ1-4; 8 bases agree with TRBD1. Germline V gene sequence: CDR1 SGHTA, CDR2 FQGNSA. Trimming removed 3 bases from V and 7 bases from J; junction bases left unmatched: 10. This CDR3 spans 16 amino acids. CDR3 sequence reads: CASSFPIQGGGEKLFF. The CDR3 nucleotides are TGTGCCAGCAGCTTTCCCATACAGGGGGGCGGTGAAAAACTGTTTTTT.

This chain uses TRBV6-6 with TRBJ2-3; TRBD1 matches at 7 bases. The length of the CDR3 is 16 residues. In germline, CDR1 is MNHNY, CDR2 SVGAGI (reference sequence). Trimming cost V 2 bases and J 5 bases; bases outside gene matches: 10. CDR3 region: CASSYLRQGDEDTQYF. DNA for the CDR3: TGTGCCAGCAGTTACCTCAGACAGGGCGACGAAGATACGCAGTATTTT.

The rearrangement joins TRBV13 to TRBJ2-5; 12 nucleotides agree with TRBD2. Trimming cost V 0 bases and J 6 bases; bases outside gene matches: 8. Looked up from germline, CDR1 is PRHDT and CDR2 is FYEKMQ (reference sequence). The CDR3 runs 17 residues. The CDR3 loop is CASSLGLAGGPVKTQYF. CDR3 nucleotides: TGTGCCAGCAGCTTAGGCCTAGCGGGAGGGCCCGTGAAGACCCAGTACTTC.

The rearrangement links TRBV6-5 to TRBJ2-1; the D is unclear. Germline V gene data show CDR1 as MNHEY and CDR2 as SVGAGI. The length of the CDR3 is 13 residues. Between the trimmed V and J ends, which lost 8 bases and 8 bases, there was a span of 16 bases. CDR3 sequence: CASSSASSDEQFF. The CDR3 DNA follows: TGTGCCAGCTCGTCCGCCTCTTCGGATGAGCAGTTCTTC.

The chain joins TRBV6-6 to TRBJ2-5; 11 bases align to TRBD1. The CDR3 extends over 15 amino acids. J gave up 3 bases and V 2 bases, and 2 bases lay outside the gene matches. Germline CDR1 and CDR2: MNHNY and SVGAGI (reference sequence). The CDR3 DNA follows: TGTGCCAGCAGTTACAGGGACAGGGGGGAAGAGACCCAGTACTTC. This translates into CASSYRDRGEETQYF.

The chain uses TRBV7-2 and TRBJ1-3; TRBD1 aligns across 7 bases. Germline-derived CDR1 and CDR2 are SGHTA and FQGNSA. V was clipped by 2 bases and J by 5 bases; unmatched bases: 6. CDR3 length: 15 residues. The CDR3 DNA reads as TGTGCCAGCAGCTTAAAGGACAGGATTCGAAACACCATATATTTT. It codes for CASSLKDRIRNTIYF.